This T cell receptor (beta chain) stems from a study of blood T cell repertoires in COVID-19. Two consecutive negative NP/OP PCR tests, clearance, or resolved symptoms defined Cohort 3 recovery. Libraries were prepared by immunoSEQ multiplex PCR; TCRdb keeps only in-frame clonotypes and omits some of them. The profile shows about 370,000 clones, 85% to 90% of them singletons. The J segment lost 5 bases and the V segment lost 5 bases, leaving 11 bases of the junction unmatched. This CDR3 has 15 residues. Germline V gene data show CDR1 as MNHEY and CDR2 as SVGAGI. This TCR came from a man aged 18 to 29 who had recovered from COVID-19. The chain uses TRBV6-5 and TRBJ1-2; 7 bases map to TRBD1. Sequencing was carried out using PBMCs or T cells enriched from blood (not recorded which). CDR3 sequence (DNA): TGTGCCAGCAGTCACCCATCGACAGGGAGGTATGGCTACACCTTC. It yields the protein CASSHPSTGRYGYTF.